This T cell receptor beta chain was profiled in a study of post-analysis software for immune sequencing data. The overall study: Disease trajectories encompassed relapsing-remitting, secondary progressive and progressive-relapsing multiple sclerosis.

This CDR3 region has 15 residues. V was pared by 5 bases and J by 5 bases, with 18 bases between. The germline CDR1 and CDR2 sequences are SGHTA and FQGNSA. In the case of this clonotype: Its antigen remains unknown.

Findings and limits, study-wide: People with multiple sclerosis had a significantly lower normalized Chao1 diversity than controls did. By F measure, strong co-clustering occurred among samples prepared in the same batch. Comparison of patients with controls showed five or six TRBV segments more frequent in patients, TRBV5-6, TRBV5-1 and TRBV20-1 among them.

Every TCR beta cDNA library bore unique molecular identifiers. cDNA molecules numbering roughly 0.5 million came from approximately 0.91 to 9.4 million T cells. TCRdb redid the calling of the PCR reads with MiXCR, one entry per CDR3 protein. This sample has roughly 600,000 distinct CDR3 sequences, with about 40% found just once. The sequence was collected from a girl under 18 with multiple sclerosis. Material: blood. The V gene is TRBV7-2, the J gene TRBJ1-2; TRBD1 might be the D (6 bases). CDR3 protein: CASSPEGGTDYGYTF. CDR3 nucleotide sequence: TGTGCCAGCAGCCCTGAAGGGGGGACGGATTATGGCTACACCTTC.